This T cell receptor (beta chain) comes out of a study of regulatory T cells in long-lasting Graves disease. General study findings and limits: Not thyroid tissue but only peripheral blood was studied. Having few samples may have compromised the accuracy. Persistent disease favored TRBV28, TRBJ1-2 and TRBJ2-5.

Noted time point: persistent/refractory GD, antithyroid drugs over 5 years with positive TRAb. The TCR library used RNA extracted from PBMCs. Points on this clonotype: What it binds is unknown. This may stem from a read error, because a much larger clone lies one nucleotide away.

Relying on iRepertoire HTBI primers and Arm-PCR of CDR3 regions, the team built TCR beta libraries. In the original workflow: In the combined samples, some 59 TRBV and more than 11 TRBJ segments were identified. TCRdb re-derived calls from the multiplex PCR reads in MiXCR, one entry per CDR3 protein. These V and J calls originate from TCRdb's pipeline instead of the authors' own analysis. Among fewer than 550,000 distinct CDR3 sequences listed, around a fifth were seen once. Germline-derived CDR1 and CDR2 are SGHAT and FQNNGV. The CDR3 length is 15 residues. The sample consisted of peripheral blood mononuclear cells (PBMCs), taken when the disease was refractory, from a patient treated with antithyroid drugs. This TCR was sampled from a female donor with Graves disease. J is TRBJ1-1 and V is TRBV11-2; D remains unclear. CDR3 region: CASILVRELNTEAFF. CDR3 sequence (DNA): TGTGCCAGCATCTTAGTTCGGGAATTGAACACTGAAGCTTTCTTT.